What follows describes a single T cell receptor (beta chain). Authors' processing steps: Reference gene primer amplification gave estimated nucleated cell counts. Assay used: immunoSEQ multiplex PCR; TCRdb lists only in-frame clones, some missing. That table supplies the V and J calls and clone size; D and trimming were determined from the DNA. Of about 120,000 clones in the sample, 90% were seen once. During active infection, Seattle patients enrolled and were then monitored through disease. These data come from a study of blood T cell repertoires in COVID-19. Study information: Nucleic acid was either cDNA or gDNA, and it came from T cells, B-cell-depleted T cells, or PBMCs.

This CDR3 spans 14 amino acids. V gave up 6 bases and J gave up 3 bases, with 14 bases separating them. Germline assignment: CDR1 SNHLY and CDR2 FYNNEI. This chain connects TRBV2 to TRBJ1-1; D remains ambiguous. Sequenced input: peripheral blood. The sequence came from a woman aged 55 to 70 with COVID-19, enrolled during active disease. The CDR3 spells CASSKKPFYTEAFF. CDR3 coding DNA: TGTGCCAGCAGCAAAAAGCCCTTTTACACTGAAGCTTTCTTT.